The T cell receptor (beta chain) under discussion was sequenced for a study of shared clonotypes between healthy human individuals. Germline CDR1 is MNHEY and CDR2 is SVGAGI. Between the trimmed V and J ends, which lost 6 bases and 8 bases, there was a span of 17 bases. The CDR3 length is 14 residues. Clones were read by immunoSEQ multiplex PCR, and TCRdb kept only the in-frame ones, dropping some. The sample records approximately 940,000 clones, around 80% being singletons. The TCR sequence derives from a young man in good health. Sequenced: memory CD4+ T cells sorted from blood. As to subset: CD45RA-negative fraction. This sequence joins TRBV6-5 and TRBJ2-1; D is perhaps TRBD2 (7 bases). The CDR3: CASRRGAVGDEQFF. The CDR3 region has the DNA TGTGCCAGCAGACGGGGGGCCGTTGGTGATGAGCAGTTCTTC.